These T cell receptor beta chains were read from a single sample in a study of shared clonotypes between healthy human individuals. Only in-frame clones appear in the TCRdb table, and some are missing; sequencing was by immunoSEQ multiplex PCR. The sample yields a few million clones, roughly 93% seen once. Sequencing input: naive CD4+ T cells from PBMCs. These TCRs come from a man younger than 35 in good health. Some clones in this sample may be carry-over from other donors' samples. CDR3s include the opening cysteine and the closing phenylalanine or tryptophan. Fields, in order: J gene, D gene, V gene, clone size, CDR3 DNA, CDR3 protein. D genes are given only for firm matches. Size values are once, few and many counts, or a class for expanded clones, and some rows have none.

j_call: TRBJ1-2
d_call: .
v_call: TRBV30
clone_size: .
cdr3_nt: TGTGCCTGGAGTTCCCTTAACTATGGCTACACCTTC
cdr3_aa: CAWSSLNYGYTF

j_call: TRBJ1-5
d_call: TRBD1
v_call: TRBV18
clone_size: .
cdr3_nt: TGTGCCAGCTCATTCACAGGGGGAGGCGGCAATCAGCCCCAGCATTTT
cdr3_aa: CASSFTGGGGNQPQHF

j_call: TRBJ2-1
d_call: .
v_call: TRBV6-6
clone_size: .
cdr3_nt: TGTGCCAGCAGTTCTTCCCACCCGTCCAATGAGCAGTTCTTC
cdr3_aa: CASSSSHPSNEQFF

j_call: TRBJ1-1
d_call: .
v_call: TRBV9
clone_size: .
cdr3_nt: TGTGCCAGCAGCGTATTACCGATAATGAACACTGAAGCTTTCTTT
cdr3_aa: CASSVLPIMNTEAFF

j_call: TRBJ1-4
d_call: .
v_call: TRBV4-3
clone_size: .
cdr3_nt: TGCGCCAGCAGCCAAGAGTTTTCCGGGGATTCCGAAGAAAAACTGTTTTTT
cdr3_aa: CASSQEFSGDSEEKLFF

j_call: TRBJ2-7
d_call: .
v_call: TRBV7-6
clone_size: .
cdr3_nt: TGTGCCAGCAGCCCGCGGTTTAGGGGGAGGGCGTCCTACGAGCAGTACTTC
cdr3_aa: CASSPRFRGRASYEQYF

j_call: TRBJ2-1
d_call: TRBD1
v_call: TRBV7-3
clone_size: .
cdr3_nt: TGTGCCAGCAGCTCTTCCCGGGACAGGCCCCCCAACGGGCAGTTCTTC
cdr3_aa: CASSSSRDRPPNGQFF

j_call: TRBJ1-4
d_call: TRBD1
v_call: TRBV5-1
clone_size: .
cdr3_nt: TGCGCCAGCAGCTTCTCAGGACAGGATAATGAAAAACTGTTTTTT
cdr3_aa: CASSFSGQDNEKLFF

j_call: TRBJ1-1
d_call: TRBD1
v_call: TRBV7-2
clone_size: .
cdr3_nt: TGTGCCAGCAGCTTAGGTCGTGGGACAGGGAGTGAAGCTTTCTTT
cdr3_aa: CASSLGRGTGSEAFF

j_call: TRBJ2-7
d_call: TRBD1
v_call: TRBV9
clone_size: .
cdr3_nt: TGTGCCAGCAGCGCCGGGCGGACAGGGGGCGTCTACGAGCAGTACTTC
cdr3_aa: CASSAGRTGGVYEQYF

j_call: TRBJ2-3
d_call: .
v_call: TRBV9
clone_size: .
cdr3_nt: TGTGCCAGCAGCGTAGCGTTGGCGGGCGCACACACAGATACGCAGTATTTT
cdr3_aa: CASSVALAGAHTDTQYF

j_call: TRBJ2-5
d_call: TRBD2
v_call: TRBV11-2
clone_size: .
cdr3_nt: TGTGCCAGCAGGTTAGCGGGAGCCGAGACCCAGTACTTC
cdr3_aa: CASRLAGAETQYF

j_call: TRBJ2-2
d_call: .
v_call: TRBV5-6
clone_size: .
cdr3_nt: TGTGCCAGCAGCTTGTGGGGGGAGCTGTTTTTT
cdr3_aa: CASSLWGELFF

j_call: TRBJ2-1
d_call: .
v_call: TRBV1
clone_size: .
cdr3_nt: TGCACCAGCAGCCACCCATTGGGGACTAGCGGGAGCAATGAGCAGTTCTTC
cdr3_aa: CTSSHPLGTSGSNEQFF

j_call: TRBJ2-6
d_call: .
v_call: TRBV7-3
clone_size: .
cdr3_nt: TGTGCCAGCAGCTCAGACAGTCTGGGGGCCAACGTCCTGACTTTC
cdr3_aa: CASSSDSLGANVLTF

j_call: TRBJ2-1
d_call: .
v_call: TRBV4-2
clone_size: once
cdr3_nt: TGTGCCAGCAGCCAAGGAGGCGGAACCGGCTACAATGAGCAGTTCTTC
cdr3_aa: CASSQGGGTGYNEQFF

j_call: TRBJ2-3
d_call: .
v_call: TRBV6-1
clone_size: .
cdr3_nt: TGTGCCAGCAGTGAATCCGGCTATACAGATACGCAGTATTTT
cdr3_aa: CASSESGYTDTQYF

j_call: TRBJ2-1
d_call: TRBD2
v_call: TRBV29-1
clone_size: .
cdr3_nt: TGCAGCGTTGGAGGGCTAGCGGGGCACTACAATGAGCAGTTCTTC
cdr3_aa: CSVGGLAGHYNEQFF

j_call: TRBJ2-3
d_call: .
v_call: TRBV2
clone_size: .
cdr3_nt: TGTGCCAGCAATTCAGGCATCGGCACAGATACGCAGTATTTT
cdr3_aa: CASNSGIGTDTQYF

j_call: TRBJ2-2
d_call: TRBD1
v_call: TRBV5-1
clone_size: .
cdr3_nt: TGCGCCAGCAGCTGGGGACAGGGTCTGGACGGGGAGCTGTTTTTT
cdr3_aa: CASSWGQGLDGELFF

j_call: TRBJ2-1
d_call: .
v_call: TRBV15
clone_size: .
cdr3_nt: TGTGCCACCAGCAGAGATTACATGGAAAACAATGAGCAGTTCTTC
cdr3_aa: CATSRDYMENNEQFF

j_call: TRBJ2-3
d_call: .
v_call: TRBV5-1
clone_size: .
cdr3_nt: TGCGCCAGCAGCTTGACGGGGAATACGCAGTATTTT
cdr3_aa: CASSLTGNTQYF

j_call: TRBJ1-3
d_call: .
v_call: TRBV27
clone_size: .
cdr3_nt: TGTGCCAGCCCCATAACGGAAATCATAAACACCATATATTTT
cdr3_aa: CASPITEIINTIYF

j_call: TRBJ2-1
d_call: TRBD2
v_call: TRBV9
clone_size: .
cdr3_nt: TGTGCCAGCAGCTCCCGACTAGCGGGAGGGCGTGAGCAGTTCTTC
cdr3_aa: CASSSRLAGGREQFF

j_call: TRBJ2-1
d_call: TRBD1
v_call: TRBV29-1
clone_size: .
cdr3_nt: TGCAGCGTGAGGACAGGGGTCCACCCCGGTGAGCAGTTCTTC
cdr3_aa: CSVRTGVHPGEQFF

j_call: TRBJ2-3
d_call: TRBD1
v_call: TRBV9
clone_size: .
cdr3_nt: TGTGCCAGCAGCATGACCGGGACAGGGAGCACAGATACGCAGTATTTT
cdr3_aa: CASSMTGTGSTDTQYF

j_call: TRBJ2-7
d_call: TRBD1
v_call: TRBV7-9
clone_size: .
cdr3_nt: TGTGCCAGCAGCTTAGCGGGACAGTTCTACGAGCAGTACTTC
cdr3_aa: CASSLAGQFYEQYF

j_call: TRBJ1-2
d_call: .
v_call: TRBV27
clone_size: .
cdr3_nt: TGTGCCAGCAGTTTCCCGGGAGGGGGGCTAAATGGCTACACCTTC
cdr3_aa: CASSFPGGGLNGYTF

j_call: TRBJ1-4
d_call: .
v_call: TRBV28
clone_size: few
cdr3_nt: TGTGCCAGCAGTTTATCGGGGGTCCCAAAACTGTTTTTT
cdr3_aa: CASSLSGVPKLFF

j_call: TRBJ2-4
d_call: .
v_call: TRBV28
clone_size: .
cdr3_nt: TGTGCCAGCAGTTTGATTGGACAGCTAAACATTCAGTACTTC
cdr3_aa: CASSLIGQLNIQYF

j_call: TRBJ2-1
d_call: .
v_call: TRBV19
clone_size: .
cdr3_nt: TGTGCCAGTAGTATGATAGGGGCAAGCGAGCAGTTCTTC
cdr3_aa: CASSMIGASEQFF

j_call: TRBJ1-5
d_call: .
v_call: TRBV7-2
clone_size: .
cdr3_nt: TGTGCCAGCAGCAGAGTAGGACAGCCCCAGCATTTT
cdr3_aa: CASSRVGQPQHF

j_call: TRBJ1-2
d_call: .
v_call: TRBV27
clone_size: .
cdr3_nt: TGTGCCAGCGGGGATTTTTACTATGGCTACACCTTC
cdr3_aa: CASGDFYYGYTF

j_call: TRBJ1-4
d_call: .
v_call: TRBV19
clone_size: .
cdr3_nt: TGTGCCGTCCAGGGAGCTAGTAATGAAAAACTGTTTTTT
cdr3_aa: CAVQGASNEKLFF

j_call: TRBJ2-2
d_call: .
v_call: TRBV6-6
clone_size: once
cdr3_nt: TGTGCCAGCAGTTACTCCCCGGGACAGAACACCGGGGAGCTGTTTTTT
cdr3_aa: CASSYSPGQNTGELFF

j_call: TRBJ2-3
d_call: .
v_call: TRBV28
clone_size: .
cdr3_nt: TGTGCCAGCAGTTTTGAGGGAAGGGGCTTACGCACAGATACGCAGTATTTT
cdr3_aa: CASSFEGRGLRTDTQYF

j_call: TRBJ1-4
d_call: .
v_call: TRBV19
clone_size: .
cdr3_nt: TGTGCCAGTAGTATAGTTCAGCCGCAAGGGGAAAAACTGTTTTTT
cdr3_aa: CASSIVQPQGEKLFF

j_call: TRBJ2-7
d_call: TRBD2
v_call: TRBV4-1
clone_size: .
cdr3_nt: TGCGCCAGCAGCCTCCTGACTAGCGGCATTGGCTACGAGCAGTACTTC
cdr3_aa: CASSLLTSGIGYEQYF

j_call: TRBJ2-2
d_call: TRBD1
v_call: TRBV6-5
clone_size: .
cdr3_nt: TGTGCCAGCAGTTCCAGGGGGCCGAACACCGGGGAGCTGTTTTTT
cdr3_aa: CASSSRGPNTGELFF

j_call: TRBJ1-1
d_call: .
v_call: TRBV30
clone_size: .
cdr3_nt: TGTGCCTGGAGTCAGGGGAGGGGGACTGAAGCTTTCTTT
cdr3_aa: CAWSQGRGTEAFF

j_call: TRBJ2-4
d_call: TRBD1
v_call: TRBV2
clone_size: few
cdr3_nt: TGTGCCAGCGTGACAGGGAAAAACATTCAGTACTTC
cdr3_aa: CASVTGKNIQYF

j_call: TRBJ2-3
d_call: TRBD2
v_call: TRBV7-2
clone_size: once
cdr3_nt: TGTGCCAGCAGCTTAGTTTTTAGCGGGAGATCCGCAGATACGCAGTATTTT
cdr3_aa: CASSLVFSGRSADTQYF

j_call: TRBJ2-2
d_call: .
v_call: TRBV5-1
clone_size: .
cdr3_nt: TGCGCCAGCAGCTCCCCCCCGGAACAGAACACCGGGGAGCTGTTTTTT
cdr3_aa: CASSSPPEQNTGELFF

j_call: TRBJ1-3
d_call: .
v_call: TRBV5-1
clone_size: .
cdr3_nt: TGCGCCAGCAGCTTGGTCGCTACCTCGGACACCATATATTTT
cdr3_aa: CASSLVATSDTIYF

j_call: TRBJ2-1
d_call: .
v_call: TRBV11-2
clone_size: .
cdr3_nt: TGTGCCAGCAGCTTAGATCGTGGCGATGAGCAGTTCTTC
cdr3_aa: CASSLDRGDEQFF

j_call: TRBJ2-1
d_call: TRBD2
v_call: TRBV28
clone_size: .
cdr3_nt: TGTGCCAGCAGTTTGTTAACTAGCGGGAATGGGAATGAGCAGTTCTTC
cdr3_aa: CASSLLTSGNGNEQFF